The sample holds a few counts of the clone carrying this T cell receptor beta chain. Its cognate antigen is unknown. Each CDR3 protein is one row after TCRdb ran MiXCR on the reads. This table holds hundreds of thousands of distinct CDR3 sequences, 24% found once. These data belong to a study of T cell repertoires in cytomegalovirus infection. Looking at the study overall: Public TCR beta signatures were indicative of both CMV infection and a matching HLA type.

General study findings and limits: Carriage of CMV together with the relevant HLA was identifiable through cumulative public TCR beta family frequency. Ex vivo, HLA-C-restricted CMV-specific TCR beta clonotypes prevailed over the rest of the response.

The germline CDR1 and CDR2 sequences are ENHRY and SYGVKD. Germline trimming cut 9 bases from V and 1 base from J; bases unmatched to any gene: 8. CDR3 length equals 14 residues. V and J are TRBV10-3 and TRBJ1-1; TRBD1 agrees at 7 bases. The material sequenced was CD8+ T cells from PBMCs. This sequence was found in a human donor in good health (CMV status not recorded). Some clones in this sample may be carry-over from other donors' samples. CDR3 loop: CAILSGTANTEAFF. The CDR3, as DNA: TGTGCCATTCTCTCCGGGACAGCGAACACTGAAGCTTTCTTT.